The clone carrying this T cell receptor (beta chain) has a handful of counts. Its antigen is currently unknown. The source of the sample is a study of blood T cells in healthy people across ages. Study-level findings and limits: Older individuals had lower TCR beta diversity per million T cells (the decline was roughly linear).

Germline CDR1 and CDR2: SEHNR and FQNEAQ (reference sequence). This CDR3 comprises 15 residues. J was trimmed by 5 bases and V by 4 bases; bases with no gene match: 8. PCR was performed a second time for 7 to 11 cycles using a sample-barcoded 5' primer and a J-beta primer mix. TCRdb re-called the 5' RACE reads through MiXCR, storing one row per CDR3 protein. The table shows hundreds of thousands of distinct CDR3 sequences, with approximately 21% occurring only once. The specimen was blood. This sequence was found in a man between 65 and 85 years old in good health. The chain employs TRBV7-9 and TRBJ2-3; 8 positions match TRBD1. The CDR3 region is CASSYPGQAGDTQYF. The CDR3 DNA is TGTGCCAGCAGCTACCCGGGACAGGCAGGAGATACGCAGTATTTT.